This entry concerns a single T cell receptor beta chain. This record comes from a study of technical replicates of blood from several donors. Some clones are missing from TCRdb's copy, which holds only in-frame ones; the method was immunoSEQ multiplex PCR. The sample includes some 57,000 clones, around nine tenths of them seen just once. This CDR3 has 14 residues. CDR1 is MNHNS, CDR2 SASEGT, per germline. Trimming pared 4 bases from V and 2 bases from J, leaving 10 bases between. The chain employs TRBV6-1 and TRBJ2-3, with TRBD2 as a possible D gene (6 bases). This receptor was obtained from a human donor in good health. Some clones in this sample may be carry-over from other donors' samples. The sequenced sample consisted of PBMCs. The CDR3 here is CASSGLGLTDTQYF. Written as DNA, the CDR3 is TGTGCCAGCAGTGGACTAGGCCTCACAGATACGCAGTATTTT.